This is a list of T cell receptor beta chains from one sample in a study of T cell responses to AZD1222 COVID-19 vaccine. Sequencing was performed with immunoSEQ multiplex PCR; in TCRdb, only in-frame clones are kept and a portion is missing. In the table there are about 160,000 clones, around 89% of which are singletons. The starting material was peripheral blood, obtained 28 days after the second AZD1222 dose. These receptors originate from an adult who received the AZD1222 COVID-19 vaccine. Both conserved end residues are part of each CDR3. D genes are given only for firm matches. For some rows the clone size is stated as once, few or many, or as a class when expanded; others skip it.

CASSLGTGAPAAFF TGCGCCAGCAGCTTGGGGACAGGGGCCCCGGCGGCTTTCTTT TRBD1 TRBJ1-1 . TRBV5-1
CASRMTEMNTEAFF TGTGCCAGCAGGATGACAGAAATGAACACTGAAGCTTTCTTT . TRBJ1-1 once TRBV6-6
CASSIIGSTDTQYF TGTGCCAGCAGCATAATAGGGAGCACAGATACGCAGTATTTT . TRBJ2-3 . TRBV7-7
CASSPPWEGENTGELFF TGTGCCAGCAGCCCCCCGTGGGAGGGAGAGAACACCGGGGAGCTGTTTTTT TRBD2 TRBJ2-2 . TRBV5-5
CAISQTSTVTGELFF TGTGCCATCAGTCAGACTAGCACTGTCACCGGGGAGCTGTTTTTT TRBD2 TRBJ2-2 . TRBV10-3
CASRATNEKLFF TGTGCCAGCAGAGCAACTAATGAAAAACTGTTTTTT . TRBJ1-4 . TRBV2
CASSELQGESYTF TGTGCCAGCAGTGAGCTACAGGGCGAGAGCTACACCTTC . TRBJ1-2 many TRBV2
CASTLMNTEAFF TGTGCCAGCACCTTGATGAACACTGAAGCTTTCTTT . TRBJ1-1 . TRBV7-9
CASSTSSAMSGEQFF TGTGCCAGCAGCACTTCTAGCGCCATGAGCGGTGAGCAGTTCTTC . TRBJ2-1 . TRBV4-2
CASSQVWDSSYEQYF TGTGCCAGCAGCCAAGTTTGGGACAGCTCCTACGAGCAGTACTTC TRBD1 TRBJ2-7 . TRBV4-2
CAISADLNQNTGELFF TGTGCCATCAGTGCCGACTTGAACCAGAACACCGGGGAGCTGTTTTTT . TRBJ2-2 . TRBV10-3
CASSPGLRGPEQYF TGTGCCAGCAGTCCCGGTTTAAGAGGACCCGAGCAGTACTTC . TRBJ2-7 . TRBV6-5
CASSPRSSNTGELFF TGTGCCAGCAGCCCCCGGTCCTCGAACACCGGGGAGCTGTTTTTT . TRBJ2-2 . TRBV7-2
CASSLVGVTEAFF TGTGCCAGCAGTTTGGTAGGGGTGACTGAAGCTTTCTTT . TRBJ1-1 . TRBV12-3/TRBV12-4
CASSVEGQGTGEQYF TGTGCCAGCAGCGTAGAGGGACAGGGTACTGGGGAGCAGTACTTC TRBD1 TRBJ2-7 . TRBV9
CASSASRDSPQETQYF TGTGCCAGCAGCGCGTCCCGGGACAGCCCCCAAGAGACCCAGTACTTC TRBD1 TRBJ2-5 . TRBV9
CASSYGGMGTEAFF TGTGCCAGCAGTTACGGAGGGATGGGTACTGAAGCTTTCTTT . TRBJ1-1 . TRBV6-5
CASSAGQGGQPQHF TGTGCCAGCAGCGCCGGACAGGGGGGTCAGCCCCAGCATTTT TRBD1 TRBJ1-5 . TRBV9
CASSLSPPGYQETQYF TGTGCCAGCAGCTTAAGCCCCCCGGGGTACCAAGAGACCCAGTACTTC . TRBJ2-5 . TRBV7-9
CASSFGGGTEAFF TGTGCCAGCAGCTTTGGAGGGGGCACTGAAGCTTTCTTT . TRBJ1-1 . TRBV5-6
CASSVQNRASGYTF TGTGCCAGCAGCGTACAAAACCGGGCCTCTGGCTACACCTTC . TRBJ1-2 . TRBV7-2
CASNSGGRSPLHF TGTGCCAGTAACTCAGGGGGCCGATCACCCCTCCACTTT TRBD1 TRBJ1-6 . TRBV19
CSVEATGQGTEAFF TGCAGCGTTGAAGCTACAGGGCAGGGCACTGAAGCTTTCTTT . TRBJ1-1 . TRBV29-1
CATSDGSYSYNEQFF TGTGCCACCAGTGACGGGTCATACTCCTACAATGAGCAGTTCTTC . TRBJ2-1 . TRBV24-1
CASSSTDSGFGYTF TGTGCCAGCAGCTCAACTGACTCAGGGTTTGGCTACACCTTC . TRBJ1-2 . TRBV7-9
CASSPAGRAYQETQYF TGTGCCAGCAGCCCCGCGGGCAGGGCTTACCAAGAGACCCAGTACTTC . TRBJ2-5 . TRBV9
CASSPTTGDTDTQYF TGTGCCAGCAGCCCAACCACGGGGGACACAGATACGCAGTATTTT . TRBJ2-3 few TRBV3-1/TRBV3-2
CASSLFPRGRSYEQYF TGTGCCAGCAGCTTATTTCCCCGGGGACGGTCCTACGAGCAGTACTTC . TRBJ2-7 . TRBV7-2
CASSFTTGGSYNEQFF TGTGCCAGCAGCTTCACGACTGGGGGCTCCTACAATGAGCAGTTCTTC . TRBJ2-1 . TRBV11-2
CASSLGGTAFF TGTGCCAGCAGCCTGGGGGGAACGGCTTTCTTT . TRBJ1-1 . TRBV6-5
CASSPGTGRAEKLFF TGCGCCAGCAGCCCTGGGACAGGGCGGGCCGAAAAACTGTTTTTT TRBD1 TRBJ1-4 . TRBV5-1
CASLWREFASTDTQYF TGTGCCAGCCTTTGGCGGGAGTTTGCTAGCACAGATACGCAGTATTTT TRBD2 TRBJ2-3 . TRBV6-6
CASSLALGHQEEKLFF TGTGCCAGCAGCTTGGCATTGGGACATCAGGAGGAAAAACTGTTTTTT . TRBJ1-4 . TRBV7-6
CASSTGDQETQYF TGCGCCAGCAGCACTGGGGACCAAGAGACCCAGTACTTC . TRBJ2-5 . TRBV5-1
CASSPRLADTQYF TGTGCCAGCAGCCCCCGACTAGCAGATACGCAGTATTTT . TRBJ2-3 once TRBV7-8
CASSPGGNTGELFF TGTGCCAGTAGCCCTGGGGGGAACACCGGGGAGCTGTTTTTT . TRBJ2-2 . TRBV19
CASGLAQPGPAYEQYF TGTGCTAGTGGTTTGGCACAACCAGGGCCAGCCTACGAGCAGTACTTC . TRBJ2-7 . TRBV12-5
CASILQGVGGYTF TGTGCCAGCATTTTACAGGGGGTAGGCGGCTACACCTTC TRBD1 TRBJ1-2 . TRBV6-5
CASSISHGGSPLHF TGTGCCAGTAGTATAAGTCACGGGGGATCACCCCTCCACTTT . TRBJ1-6 . TRBV19
CASRRRTGGFGEQYF TGTGCCAGCAGAAGACGGACAGGGGGTTTCGGCGAGCAGTACTTC TRBD1 TRBJ2-7 few TRBV5-6
CASSPGGTTPEAFF TGTGCCAGCAGCCCCGGGGGAACCACCCCTGAAGCTTTCTTT . TRBJ1-1 . TRBV6-5
CASSLSAGSNTEAFF TGCGCCAGCAGCTTGTCGGCAGGGTCGAACACTGAAGCTTTCTTT . TRBJ1-1 . TRBV5-1